Listed below are T cell receptor beta chains from one sample, sequenced in a study of blood T cell repertoires in COVID-19. The table came from immunoSEQ multiplex PCR; TCRdb's copy has only in-frame clones and leaves some out. This sample has hundreds of thousands of clones, with 85% found just once. The sequenced sample consisted of PBMCs or T cells enriched from blood (not recorded which). These receptors all stem from a woman under 40 who had been exposed to COVID-19. Both conserved end residues are part of each CDR3. Each record gives: V gene, J gene, CDR3 protein.

>TRBV28|TRBJ2-1
CASSFPGLDEQFF
>TRBV28|TRBJ1-1
CASSPGTGNTEAFF
>TRBV6-4|TRBJ2-1
CASSQSRYNEQFF
>TRBV6-1|TRBJ1-3
CASSARGARNSGNTIYF
>TRBV7-9|TRBJ2-3
CASSPRTSGRADTQYF
>TRBV3-1/TRBV3-2|TRBJ1-1
CASSQGGVANTEAFF
>TRBV29-1|TRBJ2-7
CSAGSDRAREQYF
>TRBV4-1|TRBJ2-5
CASSQDHGRNRETQYF
>TRBV5-4|TRBJ2-3
CASSSGTSGRARLSTDTQYF
>TRBV2|TRBJ1-4
CASSEPGHLEKLFF
>TRBV12-5|TRBJ1-4
CASGTGTTNEKLFF
>TRBV5-1|TRBJ1-1
CASTRGGAGTEAFF
>TRBV7-8|TRBJ2-5
CASSLPRQQETQYF
>TRBV5-1|TRBJ1-1
CASSLRGGRTEAFF
>TRBV9|TRBJ1-1
CASSAQGGRMNTEAFF
>TRBV12-3/TRBV12-4|TRBJ2-5
CASTYRVAETQYF
>TRBV10-3|TRBJ2-5
CAISGWEAQETQYF
>TRBV10-3|TRBJ1-5
CAISFTGGGQPQHF
>TRBV19|TRBJ2-7
CASSRQGEREGQYEQYF
>TRBV5-6|TRBJ2-6
CASSSPGQLYSGANVLTF
>TRBV27|TRBJ2-1
CASSSREINEQFF
>TRBV5-1|TRBJ1-5
CASSLGGDTNQPQHF
>TRBV7-2|TRBJ2-1
CASSSPGPIYYNEQFF
>TRBV7-6|TRBJ1-6
CASSSGTGRGSPLHF
>TRBV5-6|TRBJ1-1
CASSGGTEAFF
>TRBV21-1|TRBJ1-5
CASSKAGQGAFGNQPQHF
>TRBV28|TRBJ1-5
CASRQGDQPQHF